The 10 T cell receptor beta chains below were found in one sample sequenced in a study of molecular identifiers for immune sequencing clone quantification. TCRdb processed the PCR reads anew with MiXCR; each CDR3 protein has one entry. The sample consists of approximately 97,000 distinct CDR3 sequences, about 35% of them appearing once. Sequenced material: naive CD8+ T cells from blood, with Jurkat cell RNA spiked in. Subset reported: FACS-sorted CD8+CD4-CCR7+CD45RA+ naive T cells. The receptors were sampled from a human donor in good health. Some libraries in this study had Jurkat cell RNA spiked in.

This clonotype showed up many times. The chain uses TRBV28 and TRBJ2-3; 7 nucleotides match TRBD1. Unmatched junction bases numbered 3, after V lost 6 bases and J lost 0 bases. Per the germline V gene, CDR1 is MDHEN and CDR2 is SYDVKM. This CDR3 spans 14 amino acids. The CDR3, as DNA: TGTGCCAGCAGGCTACAGGGGAGCACAGATACGCAGTATTTT. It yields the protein CASRLQGSTDTQYF.

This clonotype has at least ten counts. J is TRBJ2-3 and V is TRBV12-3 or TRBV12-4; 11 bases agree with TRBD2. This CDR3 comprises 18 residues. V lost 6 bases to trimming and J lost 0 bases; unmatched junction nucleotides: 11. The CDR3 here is CASRYTGTSGQSTDTQYF. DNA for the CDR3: TGTGCCAGCAGATATACCGGGACTAGCGGCCAAAGCACAGATACGCAGTATTTT.

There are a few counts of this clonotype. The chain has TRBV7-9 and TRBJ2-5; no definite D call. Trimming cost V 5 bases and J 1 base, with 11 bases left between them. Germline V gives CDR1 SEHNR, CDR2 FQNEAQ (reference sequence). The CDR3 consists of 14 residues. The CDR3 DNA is TGTGCCAGCAGCCCCGACTCACTCCAAGAGACCCAGTACTTC. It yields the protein CASSPDSLQETQYF.

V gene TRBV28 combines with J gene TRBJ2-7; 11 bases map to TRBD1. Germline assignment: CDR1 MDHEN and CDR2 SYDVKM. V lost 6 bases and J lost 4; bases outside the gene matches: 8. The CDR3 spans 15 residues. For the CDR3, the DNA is TGTGCCAGCAGCCCGACCGGGACAGGGGGATACGAGCAGTACTTC. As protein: CASSPTGTGGYEQYF.

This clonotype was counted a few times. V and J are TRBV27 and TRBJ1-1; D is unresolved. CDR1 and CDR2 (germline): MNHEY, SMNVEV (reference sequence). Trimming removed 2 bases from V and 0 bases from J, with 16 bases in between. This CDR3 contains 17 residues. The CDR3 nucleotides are TGTGCCAGCAGTTTAATTGGCCCGACGGATATGAACACTGAAGCTTTCTTT. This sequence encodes CASSLIGPTDMNTEAFF.

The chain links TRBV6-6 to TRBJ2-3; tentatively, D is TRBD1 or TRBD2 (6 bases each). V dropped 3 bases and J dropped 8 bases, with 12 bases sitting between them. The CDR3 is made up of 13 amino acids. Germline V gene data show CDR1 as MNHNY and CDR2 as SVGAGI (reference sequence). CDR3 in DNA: TGTGCCAGCAGTTATCTACAGGGAGGTACGCAGTATTTT. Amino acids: CASSYLQGGTQYF.

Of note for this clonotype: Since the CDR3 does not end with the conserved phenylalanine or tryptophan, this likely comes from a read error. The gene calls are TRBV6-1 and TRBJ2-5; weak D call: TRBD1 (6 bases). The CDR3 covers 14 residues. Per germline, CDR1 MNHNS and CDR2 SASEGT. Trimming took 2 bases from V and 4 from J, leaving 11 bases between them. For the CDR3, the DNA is TGTGCCAGCAGTGAACCTGGGGGCGGAGAGACCCAGTACCTC. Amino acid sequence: CASSEPGGGETQYL.

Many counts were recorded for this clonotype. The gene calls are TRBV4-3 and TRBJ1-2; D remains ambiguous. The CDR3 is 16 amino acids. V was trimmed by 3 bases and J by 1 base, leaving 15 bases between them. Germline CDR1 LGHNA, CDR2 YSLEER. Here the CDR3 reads CASSHRPKHDNYGYTF. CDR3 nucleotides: TGCGCCAGCAGCCACCGCCCGAAACACGATAACTATGGCTACACCTTC.

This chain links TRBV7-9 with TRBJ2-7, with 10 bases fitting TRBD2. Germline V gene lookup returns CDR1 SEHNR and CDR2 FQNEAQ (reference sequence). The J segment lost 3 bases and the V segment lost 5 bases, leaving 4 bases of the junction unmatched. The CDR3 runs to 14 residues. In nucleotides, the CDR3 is TGTGCCAGCAGCGCCGCTAGCGGGAGCTACGAGCAGTACTTC. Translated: CASSAASGSYEQYF. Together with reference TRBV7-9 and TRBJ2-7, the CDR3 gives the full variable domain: DTGVSQNPRHKITKRGQNVTFRCDPISEHNRLYWYRQTLGQGPEFLTYFQNEAQLEKSRLLSDRFSAERPKGSFSTLEIQRTEQGDSAMYLCASSAASGSYEQYFGPGTRLTVT.

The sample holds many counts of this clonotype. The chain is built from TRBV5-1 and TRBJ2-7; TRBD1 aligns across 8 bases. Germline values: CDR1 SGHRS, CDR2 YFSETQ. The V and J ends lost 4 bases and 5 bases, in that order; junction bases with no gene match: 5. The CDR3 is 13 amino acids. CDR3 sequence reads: CASSPDRGHEQYF. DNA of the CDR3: TGCGCCAGCAGCCCTGACAGGGGCCACGAGCAGTACTTC.